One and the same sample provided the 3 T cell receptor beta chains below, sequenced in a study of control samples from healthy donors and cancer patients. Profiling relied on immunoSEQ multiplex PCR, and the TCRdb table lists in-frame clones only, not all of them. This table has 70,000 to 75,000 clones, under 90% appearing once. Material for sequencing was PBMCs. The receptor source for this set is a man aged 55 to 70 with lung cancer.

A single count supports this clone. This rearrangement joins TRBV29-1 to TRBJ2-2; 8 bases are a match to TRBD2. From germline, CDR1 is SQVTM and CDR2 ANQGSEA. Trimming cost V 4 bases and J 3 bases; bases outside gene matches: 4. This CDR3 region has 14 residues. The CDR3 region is CSVAGGPDTGELFF. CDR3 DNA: TGCAGCGTTGCGGGGGGGCCTGACACCGGGGAGCTGTTTTTT.

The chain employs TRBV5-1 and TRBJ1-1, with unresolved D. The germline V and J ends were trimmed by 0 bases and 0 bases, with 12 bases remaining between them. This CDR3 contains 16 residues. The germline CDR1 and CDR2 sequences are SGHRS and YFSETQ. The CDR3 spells CASSLVGSQMNTEAFF. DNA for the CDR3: TGCGCCAGCAGCTTGGTGGGGAGTCAGATGAACACTGAAGCTTTCTTT. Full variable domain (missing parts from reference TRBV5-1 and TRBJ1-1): KAGVTQTPRYLIKTRGQQVTLSCSPISGHRSVSWYQQTPGQGLQFLFEYFSETQRNKGNFPGRFSGRQFSNSRSEMNVSTLELGDSALYLCASSLVGSQMNTEAFFGQGTRLTVV.

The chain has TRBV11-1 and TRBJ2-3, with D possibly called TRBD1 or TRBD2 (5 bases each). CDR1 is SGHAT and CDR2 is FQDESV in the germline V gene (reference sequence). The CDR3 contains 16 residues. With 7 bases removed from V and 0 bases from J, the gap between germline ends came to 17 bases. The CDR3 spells CASNIRGDGSTDTQYF. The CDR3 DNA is TGTGCCAGCAATATAAGGGGAGACGGGAGCACAGATACGCAGTATTTT.